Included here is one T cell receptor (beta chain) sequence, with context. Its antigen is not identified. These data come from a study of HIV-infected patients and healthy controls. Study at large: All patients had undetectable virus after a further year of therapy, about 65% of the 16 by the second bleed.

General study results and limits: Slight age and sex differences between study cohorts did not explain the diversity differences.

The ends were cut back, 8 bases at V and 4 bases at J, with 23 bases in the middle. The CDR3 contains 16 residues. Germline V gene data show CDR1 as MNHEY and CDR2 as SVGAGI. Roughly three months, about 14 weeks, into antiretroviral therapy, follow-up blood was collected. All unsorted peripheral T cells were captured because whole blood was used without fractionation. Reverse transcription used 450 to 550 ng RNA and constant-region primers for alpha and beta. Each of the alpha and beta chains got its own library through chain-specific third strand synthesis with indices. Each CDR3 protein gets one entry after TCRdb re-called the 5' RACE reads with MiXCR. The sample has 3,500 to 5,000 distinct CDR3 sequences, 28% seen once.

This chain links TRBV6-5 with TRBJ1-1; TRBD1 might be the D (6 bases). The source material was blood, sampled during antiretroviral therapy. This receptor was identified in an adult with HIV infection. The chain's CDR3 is CASRGGGLRLGTEAFF. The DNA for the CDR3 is TGTGCCAGCCGGGGTGGGGGCTTGAGATTGGGCACTGAAGCTTTCTTT.